The rows below give T cell receptor beta chains drawn from one sample of a study of T cells in Graves' hyperthyroidism and ophthalmopathy. TCRdb recomputed calls from the multiplex PCR reads with MiXCR, one row per CDR3 protein. The data hold about 500,000 distinct CDR3 sequences, with 40% to 55% observed a single time. The sequenced material came from peripheral blood or thyroid tissue (not recorded which). All receptors derive from an adult woman with Graves' disease, either hyperthyroidism or ophthalmopathy (not recorded which). CDR3s include the opening cysteine and the closing phenylalanine or tryptophan. Clone size, where shown, is once, few, many, or a class for clones that have expanded.

CDR3 protein	CDR3 length	clone size	V gene
CASSVGQVSYEQYF	14	many	TRBV11-2
CASSDGLYSNQPQHF	15	once	TRBV2
CSVVARGPYEQYF	13	NA	TRBV29-1
CASSGTEFSGANVLTF	16	few	TRBV2
CASSSQVGKGPYEQYF	16	once	TRBV7-2
CATSDFGSTYGYTF	14	many	TRBV24-1
CASSLKGGGYGYTF	14	many	TRBV27
CASRRGRTSYGYTF	14	few	TRBV12-3/TRBV12-4
CASSTPATDTQYF	13	NA	TRBV7-3
CASSMSSGVDQETQYF	16	NA	TRBV7-2
CSASSLGYEQYF	12	NA	TRBV29-1
CASSLGSSSEHF	12	NA	TRBV5-1
CASTQWGPDNEKLFF	15	many	TRBV7-9
CASSLDRGKQPQHF	14	many	TRBV11-2
CSVEYQAPFYGYTF	14	few	TRBV29-1
CAWMYGPFSNTGELFF	16	few	TRBV30
CASSALGTRRQGSPLHF	17	NA	TRBV7-9
CSVSQGNGSPLHF	13	NA	TRBV29-1
CATGSGRGASGANVLTF	17	NA	TRBV10-3
CASSPTGATQPQHF	14	many	TRBV6-6
CASSPGAGLYEQYF	14	NA	TRBV5-1
CASWDRTNTEAFF	13	once	TRBV19
CSVVTGGPTETQYF	14	many	TRBV29-1
CASSHRGNYGYTF	13	once	TRBV7-9
CASSPSRGGTEAFF	14	many	TRBV18
CASSQERVADPNGYTF	16	NA	TRBV4-3
CASSNQPRGRGLIYEQYF	18	NA	TRBV6-5
CSLDRDKKAFF	11	few	TRBV29-1
CSVGGAPSYEQYF	13	few	TRBV29-1
CASSEEPTGGLETQYF	16	NA	TRBV7-9
CAISADRIDQPQHF	14	NA	TRBV10-3